A selection of T cell receptor beta chains follows, all from one sample in a study of blood T cell repertoires in COVID-19. Sequencing was performed with immunoSEQ multiplex PCR; in TCRdb, only in-frame clones are kept and a portion is missing. The table has roughly 230,000 clones, 65% to 90% seen once. Material: peripheral blood. These receptor sequences come from a woman aged 45-65 years with acute or convalescent COVID-19. The CDR3 runs from the conserved cysteine through the conserved F or W. D genes are given only for firm matches. Only part of the rows carry a size: once, few, many, or a class if the clone is expanded.

>-|TRBJ1-6|few|15|TRBV4-3
CASSQDIRDNSPLHF
>-|TRBJ2-2|-|15|TRBV7-3
CASSFSQGYTGELFF
>-|TRBJ2-5|-|13|TRBV29-1
CSAGAWQGETQYF
>TRBD2|TRBJ2-3|few|18|TRBV7-2
CASSLAEPGLAGADTQYF
>-|TRBJ2-2|-|17|TRBV7-2
CASSPRSRQANTGELFF
>-|TRBJ2-7|-|10|TRBV6-4
CATGGWEQYF
>-|TRBJ2-7|-|13|TRBV5-4
CASSLGQSYEQYF
>-|TRBJ1-3|-|12|TRBV3-1/TRBV3-2
CASSGGGGTIYF
>-|TRBJ2-7|-|12|TRBV6-5
CASIRDIREQYF
>TRBD2|TRBJ2-3|-|16|TRBV7-9
CASSPGTSGGTDTQYF
>-|TRBJ2-3|-|13|TRBV5-1
CASTEGVADTQYF
>-|TRBJ1-2|-|13|TRBV6-2/TRBV6-3
CASSYSKGGGNTF
>-|TRBJ1-2|-|13|TRBV5-1
CASSLEQNYGYTF
>TRBD2|TRBJ2-1|-|14|TRBV4-1
CASRRTSGHNEQFF
>TRBD2|TRBJ2-1|-|13|TRBV2
CASSEASSGEQFF
>-|TRBJ1-1|-|15|TRBV30
CAWSVRFRGITEAFF
>-|TRBJ2-5|-|14|TRBV7-2
CASSLQPYVGTQYF
>-|TRBJ1-4|-|15|TRBV6-5
CASSYSQGTNEKLFF
>-|TRBJ2-3|-|13|TRBV7-9
CASSLAGGDTQYF
>-|TRBJ1-1|-|13|TRBV30
CAWSGTENTEAFF
>TRBD2|TRBJ2-2|once|15|TRBV20-1
CSASGRGDLTGELFF
>TRBD1|TRBJ1-2|-|15|TRBV3-1/TRBV3-2
CASSRSSGGSYGYTF